A single sample gave rise to the 31 T cell receptor beta chains below, sequenced in a study of spatial heterogeneity in lung cancer. Study findings and constraints: Intratumoral expanded alpha and beta TCR counts were found to track tumor mutation counts.

As to time point: sample taken at primary tumor resection. Their antigens remain unidentified. MiXCR, run by TCRdb on the 5' RACE reads, gives a single entry per CDR3 protein. The sample has under 9,500 distinct CDR3 sequences, approximately 8.2% seen once. The sequencing here drew on lung tumor tissue, taken at surgery. Every receptor here comes from a male donor with early-stage non-small cell lung cancer.

This clonotype is medium-sized (0.01 to 0.1%) in the sample. This beta chain slipped into a library made for alpha chains as a stray read, so its size is not meaningful. The chain carries TRBV14 and TRBJ2-6; D gene ambiguous. The germline CDR1 and CDR2 sequences are SGHDN and FVKESK. Trimming left V 3 bases short and J 1 base short, with 10 bases between. This CDR3 is 16 amino acids long. The CDR3 region has the DNA TGTGCCAGCAGCCATCCGGGCTCATCTGGGGCCAACGTCCTGACTTTC. It specifies CASSHPGSSGANVLTF.

This clonotype qualifies as medium-sized. This beta chain is a stray sequence in a library constructed for alpha chains; its clone size is not meaningful. The chain uses TRBV12-3 or TRBV12-4 and TRBJ1-4; D perhaps matches TRBD1 (5 bases). The V end lost 2 bases, the J end lost 8 bases, and 12 bases lay between the germline ends. This CDR3 has 14 amino acids. The CDR3 region is CASSLTGLKEKLFF. The CDR3 DNA reads as TGTGCCAGCAGTTTAACGGGACTTAAGGAAAAACTGTTTTTT.

This clonotype was counted ten times or more. With the library built for alpha chains, this beta chain is off target and its frequency is not meaningful. The chain combines TRBV14 with TRBJ2-1; possible D gene TRBD1, 6 bases. The CDR3 runs to 13 residues. V lost 4 bases and J 6 bases, leaving 10 bases between the germline ends. CDR1 is SGHDN and CDR2 is FVKESK in the germline V gene. The CDR3 DNA reads as TGTGCCAGCAGCCGAGACAGGTCCAATGAGCAGTTCTTC. Protein sequence: CASSRDRSNEQFF.

In regard to this clonotype: This beta chain slipped into a library made for alpha chains as a stray read, so its size is not meaningful. The CDR3: CASSPGAFF. The CDR3 region has the DNA TGTGCCAGCAGTCCAGGGGCTTTCTTT. The gene calls are TRBV27 and TRBJ1-1, with D perhaps TRBD1 (5 bases). The V end lost 5 bases, the J end lost 11 bases, and 6 bases lay between the germline ends. The CDR3 loop spans 9 amino acids. The V gene's germline CDR1 is MNHEY and CDR2 SMNVEV (reference sequence).

In its sample, this clonotype ranks as medium-sized (0.01 to 0.1%). Since it is a stray read in a library aimed at alpha chains, this beta chain has a size that is not meaningful. The chain links TRBV27 to TRBJ2-5; 8 nucleotides agree with TRBD2. The CDR3 consists of 16 residues. CDR1 is MNHEY and CDR2 is SMNVEV in the germline V gene (reference sequence). V was pared by 5 bases and J by 4 bases, with 12 bases of the junction left unmatched. CDR3 coding DNA: TGTGCCAGCAGTCCTCAGTTTGTCAGCGGGAGAGAGACCCAGTACTTC. As protein: CASSPQFVSGRETQYF.

This clonotype was picked up a small number of times. This beta chain came through as a stray read in a library set up for alpha chains, and its size says little. The genes are TRBV28 and TRBJ2-4, with 9 nucleotides matching TRBD2. Trimming removed 4 bases from V and 6 bases from J; junction bases left unmatched: 7. The CDR3 loop spans 15 amino acids. From germline, CDR1 is MDHEN and CDR2 SYDVKM. CDR3 amino acids: CASSYSGSEGNIQYF. The CDR3 nucleotides read TGTGCCAGCAGTTATAGCGGGAGTGAGGGAAACATTCAGTACTTC.

In its sample, this clonotype is medium-sized (0.01 to 0.1%). This beta chain is an off-target read within a library intended for alpha chains, so its frequency means little. The chain joins TRBV5-1 to TRBJ1-1; no clear D. The CDR3 is 14 residues long. The V gene's germline CDR1 is SGHRS and CDR2 YFSETQ. V lost 0 bases to trimming and J lost 0 bases, with 6 bases between them. CDR3 sequence reads: CASSLATMNTEAFF. DNA of the CDR3: TGCGCCAGCAGCTTGGCGACCATGAACACTGAAGCTTTCTTT.

This clonotype appeared a few times. This beta chain represents an off-target read in a library built for alpha chains; its size is of limited meaning. The chain couples TRBV30 to TRBJ2-3; the D gene could be TRBD1 or TRBD2 (6 bases each). Germline V gene data show CDR1 as GTSNPN and CDR2 as SVGIG (reference sequence). Trimming removed 0 bases at V and 2 bases at J, with 12 bases between. CDR3 length: 15 residues. The DNA of the CDR3 is TGTGCCTGGAGTGTATCGGGGGCCGCCACAGATACGCAGTATTTT. Translated: CAWSVSGAATDTQYF.

This clonotype was seen a few times. The library was designed around alpha chains, so this beta chain is a stray read whose abundance carries little weight. The chain is built from TRBV10-3 and TRBJ2-7, with D unclear. The CDR3 extends over 14 amino acids. Germline CDR1 and CDR2: ENHRY and SYGVKD. V lost 2 bases and J lost 0, with 8 bases in between. CDR3 sequence: CAISEPFSSYEQYF. The CDR3 DNA sequence: TGTGCCATCAGTGAGCCATTTAGCTCCTACGAGCAGTACTTC.

Judged by abundance, this clonotype is medium-sized. Found in a library prepared for alpha chains, this beta chain is an off-target read, and its abundance has little meaning. The V and J genes are TRBV9 and TRBJ2-3, with D unresolved. Between the trimmed V and J ends, which lost 0 bases and 1 base, there was a span of 12 bases. The CDR3 length is 16 residues. Germline V gene data show CDR1 as SGDLS and CDR2 as YYNGEE. CDR3 DNA: TGTGCCAGCAGCGTAGAAATGGGTGGTGGCACAGATACGCAGTATTTT. Protein: CASSVEMGGGTDTQYF. The whole variable domain, remainder taken from reference TRBV9 and TRBJ2-3, is DSGVTQTPKHLITATGQRVTLRCSPRSGDLSVYWYQQSLDQGLQFLIQYYNGEERAKGNILERFSAQQFPDLHSELNLSSLELGDSALYFCASSVEMGGGTDTQYFGPGTRLTVL.

On this clonotype: Since it is a stray read in a library aimed at alpha chains, this beta chain has a size that is not meaningful. V gene TRBV5-1 combines with J gene TRBJ2-1; D remains ambiguous. In germline, CDR1 is SGHRS, CDR2 YFSETQ. The CDR3 is made up of 16 amino acids. V shed 5 bases and J shed 9 bases, with 24 bases lying between them. The DNA for the CDR3 is TGCGCCAGCAGTTTCCGACCGGGTTACGCGCTGGGTGAGCAGTTCTTC. Protein sequence: CASSFRPGYALGEQFF. The full variable domain, in which reference TRBV5-1 and TRBJ2-1 provide the parts outside the CDR3, is KAGVTQTPRYLIKTRGQQVTLSCSPISGHRSVSWYQQTPGQGLQFLFEYFSETQRNKGNFPGRFSGRQFSNSRSEMNVSTLELGDSALYLCASSFRPGYALGEQFFGPGTRLTVL.

This clonotype showed up many times. This beta chain was picked up by a library intended for alpha chains and is off target, so its count carries little meaning. This sequence joins TRBV4-3 and TRBJ2-7; 8 bases are shared with TRBD2. Per the germline V gene, CDR1 is LGHNA and CDR2 is YSLEER. The ends lost 4 bases at V and 3 bases at J; junction bases unmatched: 8. This CDR3 has 15 amino acids. The CDR3 nucleotides are TGCGCCAGCAGCCTCGTAGGGAGCGGGGGCTACGAGCAGTACTTC. This translates into CASSLVGSGGYEQYF.

This clonotype was seen repeatedly, ten times or more. Within a library made for alpha chains, this beta chain is off target, and its count is uninformative. The rearrangement joins TRBV10-3 to TRBJ2-6; 9 positions match TRBD1. The CDR3 has 15 residues. V was pared by 7 bases and J by 2 bases, with 3 bases of the junction left unmatched. Germline lookup yields CDR1 ENHRY and CDR2 SYGVKD. CDR3 DNA: TGTGCCATCAACGGACAGGGGACTGGGGCCAACGTCCTGACTTTC. It yields the protein CAINGQGTGANVLTF.

This clonotype was counted at least ten times. In a library made to pick up alpha chains, this beta chain is a stray read with a size that means little. The chain is built from TRBV15 and TRBJ2-3; 8 nucleotides match TRBD1. Germline CDR1 is LNHNV and CDR2 is YYDKDF (reference sequence). This CDR3 spans 17 amino acids. After removal of 0 bases from V and 4 bases from J, the junction contained 9 bases not matched to a gene. This CDR3 is CATSRESWDRRADTQYF. The CDR3, as DNA: TGTGCCACCAGCAGAGAATCCTGGGACAGGAGGGCAGATACGCAGTATTTT.

To note about this clonotype: The library was designed around alpha chains, so this beta chain is a stray read whose abundance carries little weight. The V and J genes are TRBV12-5 and TRBJ2-2; TRBD1 aligns across 8 bases. CDR1 is LGHNT and CDR2 is FRNRAP in the germline V gene. CDR3 size: 15 residues. The trim removed 2 bases at V and 10 bases at J, leaving 9 bases unmatched. CDR3 residues: CASGLRQGAYVELFF. The CDR3 DNA reads as TGTGCTAGTGGTTTGCGGCAGGGGGCTTACGTGGAGCTGTTTTTT. Using reference TRBV12-5 and TRBJ2-2 for the parts outside the CDR3, the full variable domain is DARVTQTPRHKVTEMGQEVTMRCQPILGHNTVFWYRQTMMQGLELLAYFRNRAPLDDSGMPKDRFSAEMPDATLATLKIQPSEPRDSAVYFCASGLRQGAYVELFFGEGSRLTVL.

This clonotype counts as medium-sized. Because this beta chain is a stray read in a library intended to capture alpha chains, its abundance should not be given much weight. The CDR3 DNA sequence: TGTGCCAGCAGTCAAGGACAGGGATACGGCACCGGGGAGCTGTTTTTT. This sequence encodes CASSQGQGYGTGELFF. J is TRBJ2-2 and V is TRBV6-5; TRBD1 matches 8 bases. Germline V gene sequence: CDR1 MNHEY, CDR2 SVGAGI. The CDR3 length is 16 residues. V shed 5 bases, J shed 4 bases, and the junction held 9 bases outside the gene matches.

By sample fraction, this clonotype is medium-sized. This beta chain is off target for a library built for alpha chains, so its abundance means little. The chain carries TRBV7-3 and TRBJ2-2; 7 bases map to TRBD2. Germline CDR1 and CDR2: SGHTA and FQGTGA. Unmatched junction bases numbered 6, after V lost 5 bases and J lost 6 bases. There are 14 residues in the CDR3. The CDR3 bases are TGTGCCAGCAGCCAAACTAGCGTCGCCGGGGAGCTGTTTTTT. This translates into CASSQTSVAGELFF.

This clonotype showed up just a few times. As an off-target read in a library built for alpha chains, this beta chain has a frequency of little significance. J is TRBJ2-3 and V is TRBV2; perhaps D is TRBD1 or TRBD2 (5 bases each). V gave up 3 bases and J gave up 4 bases, with 14 bases separating them. Per germline, CDR1 SNHLY and CDR2 FYNNEI. This CDR3 spans 15 amino acids. The CDR3 here is CASSETRGAADTQYF. The CDR3 coding sequence is TGTGCCAGCAGTGAGACGAGGGGTGCCGCAGATACGCAGTATTTT.

This clonotype was detected many times. Found in a library prepared for alpha chains, this beta chain is an off-target read, and its abundance has little meaning. The J gene is TRBJ2-7, the V gene TRBV7-8, with TRBD1 matching over 10 bases. Germline V gives CDR1 SGHVS, CDR2 FQNEAQ. Losses at the gene ends were 5 bases for V and 7 bases for J; bases not matched to a gene: 8. This CDR3 spans 14 amino acids. The CDR3 sequence: CASSAYRGQGEQYF. The CDR3 nucleotides are TGTGCCAGCAGCGCTTACCGGGGACAGGGGGAGCAGTACTTC.

This clonotype has a handful of counts. This beta chain turned up in a library designed for alpha chains; as an off-target read, its abundance says little. The chain recombines TRBV19 with TRBJ1-5; D remains unclear. Trimming stripped 5 bases from V and 0 bases from J, with 11 bases between. The V gene's germline CDR1 is LNHDA and CDR2 SQIVND (reference sequence). The CDR3 has 15 amino acids. The DNA for the CDR3 is TGTGCCAGTAGTTACAGTCTCGATAGCAATCAGCCCCAGCATTTT. Its protein is CASSYSLDSNQPQHF.

This clonotype is labeled medium-sized. This beta chain is an unintended read in a library built for alpha chains; its size means little. The rearrangement uses TRBV19 and TRBJ2-5; TRBD1 is a possible D gene (5 bases). Germline loops: CDR1 LNHDA, CDR2 SQIVND (reference sequence). The V end was cut by 0 bases, the J end by 5 bases, with 16 bases between. CDR3 length: 16 amino acids. The CDR3 sequence is CASSIERTAPGETQYF. The CDR3 DNA sequence: TGTGCCAGTAGTATAGAACGGACCGCGCCAGGGGAGACCCAGTACTTC.

This clonotype qualifies as medium-sized (0.01 to 0.1%). This beta chain was picked up by a library intended for alpha chains and is off target, so its count carries little meaning. The gene calls are TRBV5-1 and TRBJ2-4, with 9 bases aligning to TRBD2. Losses at the gene ends were 4 bases for V and 9 bases for J; bases not matched to a gene: 8. This CDR3 is 14 amino acids long. Germline V lookup: CDR1 SGHRS, CDR2 YFSETQ. CDR3 loop: CASSVSGSSGIQYF. The CDR3 bases are TGCGCCAGCAGCGTTAGCGGGAGTTCGGGCATTCAGTACTTC.

With respect to this clonotype: Little can be read into the size of this beta chain, an off-target read in a library designed for alpha chains. The chain carries TRBV7-2 and TRBJ2-7; 8 bases fit TRBD1. The CDR3 runs 14 residues. Trimming removed 5 bases from V and 2 bases from J; junction bases left unmatched: 5. Germline-derived CDR1 and CDR2 are SGHTA and FQGNSA. The CDR3 loop reads CASSPDRATYEQYF. As DNA, the CDR3 is TGTGCCAGCAGCCCGGACAGGGCCACCTACGAGCAGTACTTC.

By share, this clonotype counts as medium-sized (0.01 to 0.1%). This beta chain is an unintended read in a library built for alpha chains; its size means little. V and J are TRBV12-3 or TRBV12-4 and TRBJ2-5, with 8 bases identical to TRBD1. This CDR3 contains 15 residues. The junction had 7 bases not matched to a gene; V was cut back by 3 bases and J by 4 bases. The CDR3: CASSLADRVGETQYF. CDR3 DNA: TGTGCCAGCAGTTTGGCGGACAGGGTCGGAGAGACCCAGTACTTC.

This clonotype rates as medium-sized. As an off-target read in a library built for alpha chains, this beta chain has a frequency of little significance. J is TRBJ2-2 and V is TRBV11-3; no definite D call. The CDR3 runs 12 residues. V gave up 1 base and J gave up 6 bases, with 3 bases separating them. Germline assignment: CDR1 SGHNT and CDR2 YENEEA. Here the CDR3 DNA reads TGTGCCAGCAGCTTAGGGGCCGGGGAGCTGTTTTTT. Translation gives CASSLGAGELFF.

This clonotype has only a few counts. A library prepared for alpha chains yielded this beta chain as an off-target read; its size is of little meaning. This chain links TRBV20-1 with TRBJ2-7, with D perhaps assigned TRBD1 or TRBD2 (6 bases each). This CDR3 is built from 15 residues. The germline V gene encodes CDR1 DFQATT and CDR2 SNEGSKA (reference sequence). Trimming left V 3 bases short and J 7 bases short, with 22 bases between. CDR3 bases: TGCAGTGCTAGGGAAAGACTAGGGGGGTATGAGGAGCAGTACTTC. Its translation: CSARERLGGYEEQYF.

By its share, this clonotype is medium-sized (0.01 to 0.1%). The size of this beta chain means little, since it is a stray read in a library made for alpha chains. The chain carries TRBV30 and TRBJ1-1; D is undetermined. The CDR3 loop spans 13 amino acids. The V and J ends lost 7 bases and 7 bases respectively, with 19 bases between them. The germline V gene has CDR1 GTSNPN and CDR2 SVGIG (reference sequence). DNA for the CDR3: TGTGCCTCCAAATTTTATTTTGGTAGTGAAGCTTTCTTT. Translating it yields CASKFYFGSEAFF.

A few counts support this clonotype. With the library built for alpha chains, this beta chain is off target and its frequency is not meaningful. The chain is built from TRBV20-1 and TRBJ2-7, with D possibly matching TRBD2 (5 bases). Germline CDR1 and CDR2: DFQATT and SNEGSKA (reference sequence). CDR3 length: 12 amino acids. The V and J ends lost 1 base and 5 bases respectively, with 9 bases between them. This chain's CDR3 is CSARGTVDEQYF. The DNA of the CDR3 is TGCAGTGCTAGAGGGACTGTAGACGAGCAGTACTTC.

By share, this clonotype ranks as medium-sized. The library was prepared for alpha chains; this beta chain is a stray read, so its frequency means little. The chain is built from TRBV6-1 and TRBJ2-3; the match to TRBD1 covers 7 bases. The CDR3 has 16 amino acids. V lost 5 bases and J lost 1; bases outside the gene matches: 9. Germline CDR1 is MNHNS and CDR2 is SASEGT. This chain's CDR3 is CASSNNRGSRTDTQYF. CDR3 sequence (DNA): TGTGCCAGCAGTAATAACAGGGGATCTCGCACAGATACGCAGTATTTT.

Relative to its sample, this clonotype is medium-sized. The size of this beta chain means little, since it is a stray read in a library made for alpha chains. This rearrangement joins TRBV29-1 to TRBJ2-5; perhaps TRBD2 as D (6 bases). The length of the CDR3 is 12 residues. Trimming took off 6 bases at V and 4 bases at J, with 12 bases between the two ends. Germline V gene lookup returns CDR1 SQVTM and CDR2 ANQGSEA. The CDR3 DNA reads as TGCAGCGTGGGGACTGAGCCAGAGACCCAGTACTTC. It specifies CSVGTEPETQYF.

This clonotype was found many times. As an off-target read in a library built for alpha chains, this beta chain has a frequency of little significance. The V and J genes are TRBV27 and TRBJ1-2, with D perhaps matching TRBD1 (5 bases). The V end lost 9 bases, the J end lost 4 bases, and 12 bases lay between the germline ends. CDR1 and CDR2 (germline): MNHEY, SMNVEV (reference sequence). This CDR3 is 12 amino acids long. CDR3 DNA sequence: TGTGCCAGTCGTACTGGGGCCTATGGCTACACCTTC. This gives the protein CASRTGAYGYTF.